A single sample gave rise to the 24 T cell receptor beta chains below, sequenced in a study of glioma-infiltrating T cells after dendritic cell vaccination (dated by TCRdb to the mid-2010s). Read against the paper, the sample's time point label means: after dendritic cell vaccination, including at tumor progression/relapse. The library was generated by the immunoSEQ multiplex PCR assay. As stored in TCRdb, this immuneACCESS dataset retains in-frame rearrangements with V and J assigned. A fraction of the clones does not appear; measured against another copy, unresolved V genes explain less than half of the discrepancy, and the remainder lacks a known reason. The sample table contains 85,000 to 100,000 clones; only one count was recorded for less than 90% of them. The ten largest clones take up roughly 5.3% of the sample. The sequenced sample was blood, obtained after dendritic cell vaccination. Every receptor here comes from a human donor with glioblastoma.

The V and J genes are TRBV10-2 and TRBJ2-7; 12 bases line up with TRBD2. The V gene end was trimmed by 3 bases and the J gene end by 4 bases; junction bases not matched to a gene: 4. The CDR3 totals 15 residues. Germline CDR1 is WSHSY and CDR2 is SAAADI. CDR3 protein: CASSDVLAGGYEQYF. Written as DNA, the CDR3 is TGCGCCAGCAGTGACGTCCTAGCGGGGGGGTACGAGCAGTACTTC.

The V gene is TRBV28, the J gene TRBJ1-1; no clear D gene. This CDR3 spans 11 amino acids. Between the trimmed V and J ends, which lost 8 bases and 1 base, there was a span of 5 bases. Germline loops: CDR1 MDHEN, CDR2 SYDVKM. CDR3 sequence: CASSRNTEAFF. The CDR3 DNA reads TGTGCCAGCTCCCGGAACACTGAAGCTTTCTTT. Looking up the rest from reference TRBV28 and TRBJ1-1 gives the full variable domain: DVKVTQSSRYLVKRTGEKVFLECVQDMDHENMFWYRQDPGLGLRLIYFSYDVKMKEKGDIPEGYSVSREKKERFSLILESASTNQTSMYLCASSRNTEAFFGQGTRLTVV.

The chain recombines TRBV28 with TRBJ1-5; unclear D gene. The V end lost 6 bases, the J end lost 4 bases, and 7 bases lay between the germline ends. Germline CDR1 reads MDHEN; CDR2 reads SYDVKM. The length of the CDR3 is 12 residues. CDR3 DNA: TGTGCCAGCAGCCTTAAAAATCAGCCCCAGCATTTT. It specifies CASSLKNQPQHF.

This chain joins TRBV5-6 and TRBJ2-2; D gene unclear. V was cut by 2 bases and J by 4 bases, with 6 bases left in between. This CDR3 is built from 13 residues. From germline, CDR1 is SGHDT and CDR2 YYEEEE. The CDR3 spells CASSFRITGELFF. The DNA of the CDR3 is TGTGCCAGCAGCTTCAGGATCACCGGGGAGCTGTTTTTT.

This chain links TRBV7-9 with TRBJ1-4; no firm D call. V lost 1 base and J 5 bases, leaving 11 bases between the germline ends. Germline CDR1 reads SEHNR; CDR2 reads FQNEAQ (reference sequence). The CDR3 is 15 amino acids. This CDR3 is CASSLEGGSNEKLFF. For the CDR3, the DNA is TGTGCCAGCAGCTTAGAAGGAGGGTCCAATGAAAAACTGTTTTTT.

The CDR3 here is CASSLTGITYGYTF. CDR3 bases: TGCGCCAGCAGCTTGACAGGGATTACCTATGGCTACACCTTC. V is TRBV5-1 and J is TRBJ1-2; tentative D call: TRBD1 (6 bases). CDR3 length: 14 amino acids. V was cut by 1 base and J by 4 bases, with 11 bases left in between. Germline CDR1 SGHRS, CDR2 YFSETQ.

The chain combines TRBV11-2 with TRBJ1-1; D call uncertain. V was pared by 3 bases and J by 1 base, with 6 bases between. Per germline, CDR1 SGHAT and CDR2 FQNNGV. This CDR3 spans 13 amino acids. The CDR3 loop reads CASSFSWNTEAFF. CDR3 coding DNA: TGTGCCAGCAGCTTTTCATGGAACACTGAAGCTTTCTTT.

DNA for the CDR3: TGTGCCAGCAGCTTAGCCAGGTTGCCGGACAGGGGGTTCTACGAGCAGTACTTC. Translation: CASSLARLPDRGFYEQYF. The genes are TRBV11-2 and TRBJ2-7, with TRBD1 matching over 10 bases. Germline V lookup: CDR1 SGHAT, CDR2 FQNNGV. V lost 1 base and J lost 3; bases outside the gene matches: 12. CDR3 length equals 18 residues.

The V and J genes are TRBV28 and TRBJ1-2; a possible D gene is TRBD1 (6 bases). The CDR3 is made up of 15 amino acids. Germline-derived CDR1 and CDR2 are MDHEN and SYDVKM. V lost 5 bases and J 4 bases, leaving 17 bases between the germline ends. The CDR3 is CASSPRPGHRYGYTF. DNA for the CDR3: TGTGCCAGCAGTCCCCGGCCGGGACACCGCTATGGCTACACCTTC.

In its sample, this clone was seen once. This chain connects TRBV2 to TRBJ2-2; 8 bases map to TRBD2. Germline V lookup: CDR1 SNHLY, CDR2 FYNNEI. Germline trimming cut 8 bases from V and 0 bases from J; bases unmatched to any gene: 11. The CDR3 consists of 17 residues. The CDR3 bases are TGTGCCAGCTTAAGGCCGGCGGGGGGCTCGAACACCGGGGAGCTGTTTTTT. Its protein is CASLRPAGGSNTGELFF.

The chain uses TRBV30 and TRBJ2-5, with unresolved D. The length of the CDR3 is 14 residues. Deletions cut 1 base from V and 5 bases from J, with 14 bases between. From germline, CDR1 is GTSNPN and CDR2 SVGIG (reference sequence). The CDR3: CAWSGDSLSETQYF. In DNA form, the CDR3 reads TGTGCCTGGAGTGGTGACTCACTGTCGGAGACCCAGTACTTC.

This chain joins TRBV7-8 and TRBJ2-7; D gene unclear. The ends were cut back, 2 bases at V and 1 base at J, with 3 bases in the middle. Germline V CDR1 and CDR2: SGHVS, FQNEAQ. The CDR3 is made up of 12 amino acids. The CDR3 sequence: CASSLISYEQYF. The CDR3 coding sequence is TGTGCCAGCAGCTTAATATCCTACGAGCAGTACTTC.

This clone came up a few times. The J gene is TRBJ2-1, the V gene TRBV7-3; TRBD2 matches at 7 bases. The CDR3 runs 15 residues. CDR1 and CDR2 from the germline V gene are SGHTA and FQGTGA. V dropped 5 bases and J dropped 7; count of bases not matched to a gene: 11. DNA of the CDR3: TGTGCCAGCAGCCGTATGAGCGGGATTGGGAATGAGCAGTTCTTC. Its protein is CASSRMSGIGNEQFF.

This chain links TRBV6-5 with TRBJ2-7, with D unresolved. Looked up from germline, CDR1 is MNHEY and CDR2 is SVGAGI. This CDR3 comprises 13 residues. V was trimmed by 0 bases and J by 5 bases, leaving 8 bases between them. CDR3 sequence: CASSYSPNDEQYF. As DNA, the CDR3 is TGTGCCAGCAGTTACTCGCCTAATGACGAGCAGTACTTC.

The rearrangement links TRBV2 to TRBJ2-3; the D gene is possibly TRBD2 (6 bases). V lost 9 bases and J lost 2, with 15 bases in between. From germline, CDR1 is SNHLY and CDR2 FYNNEI. This CDR3 contains 14 residues. In nucleotides, the CDR3 is TGTGCCAGTATCCGGGACTTTTACACAGATACGCAGTATTTT. The encoded protein is CASIRDFYTDTQYF.

This chain links TRBV5-1 with TRBJ2-6; unclear D gene. CDR1 is SGHRS, CDR2 YFSETQ, per germline. V lost 5 bases and J 4 bases, leaving 10 bases between the germline ends. The CDR3 covers 14 residues. In nucleotides, the CDR3 is TGCGCCAGCAGAATCGGTGCGGGGGCCAACGTCCTGACTTTC. Protein sequence: CASRIGAGANVLTF.

The V call is TRBV27, the J call TRBJ2-7, with 8 bases identical to TRBD1. Germline CDR1 reads MNHEY; CDR2 reads SMNVEV (reference sequence). The CDR3 runs 17 residues. After removal of 5 bases from V and 0 bases from J, the junction contained 12 bases not matched to a gene. In DNA form, the CDR3 reads TGTGCCAGCAGTCCGTTCTATCGGACAGGGACCTCCTACGAGCAGTACTTC. Protein: CASSPFYRTGTSYEQYF.

This chain uses TRBV5-4 with TRBJ2-7, with 10 bases identical to TRBD2. From germline, CDR1 is SGHNT and CDR2 YYREEE (reference sequence). The CDR3 is made up of 14 amino acids. J gave up 4 bases and V 4 bases, and 5 bases lay outside the gene matches. Written as DNA, the CDR3 is TGTGCCAGCAGCCTTAGCGGGAGGACATACGAGCAGTACTTC. It is translated as CASSLSGRTYEQYF. The whole variable domain, filled in from reference TRBV5-4 and TRBJ2-7, reads ETGVTQSPTHLIKTRGQQVTLRCSSQSGHNTVSWYQQALGQGPQFIFQYYREEENGRGNFPPRFSGLQFPNYSSELNVNALELDDSALYLCASSLSGRTYEQYFGPGTRLTVT.

The J gene is TRBJ1-5, the V gene TRBV4-1; 7 nucleotides align to TRBD1. With 6 bases clipped from V and 3 bases from J, the junction kept 5 bases outside the gene matches. The CDR3 spans 14 residues. Germline assignment: CDR1 MGHRA and CDR2 YSYEKL. The CDR3 region has the DNA TGCGCCAGCAGTGAAACAGGGGACAATCAGCCCCAGCATTTT. As protein: CASSETGDNQPQHF.

The count of this clone is one. The chain couples TRBV27 to TRBJ1-2, with TRBD1 identical over 7 bases. Germline assignment: CDR1 MNHEY and CDR2 SMNVEV (reference sequence). The J segment lost 3 bases and the V segment lost 3 bases, leaving 4 bases of the junction unmatched. The CDR3 is made up of 14 amino acids. The CDR3 DNA reads TGTGCCAGCAGTTTTGGAGGGGGCCACTATGGCTACACCTTC. This codes for CASSFGGGHYGYTF.

The chain recombines TRBV6-6 with TRBJ1-5, with unresolved D. The ends were cut back, 0 bases at V and 1 base at J, with 10 bases in the middle. Germline lookup yields CDR1 MNHNY and CDR2 SVGAGI (reference sequence). The length of the CDR3 is 16 residues. The CDR3 here is CASSYSKGGSNQPQHF. CDR3 DNA sequence: TGTGCCAGCAGTTACTCGAAGGGCGGGAGCAATCAGCCCCAGCATTTT.

The rearrangement links TRBV5-4 to TRBJ1-3, with 8 nucleotides matching TRBD1. CDR1 and CDR2 (germline): SGHNT, YYREEE (reference sequence). J was trimmed by 3 bases and V by 0 bases; bases with no gene match: 8. The CDR3 runs to 17 residues. CDR3 loop: CASSLGGRGRGGNTIYF. Written as DNA, the CDR3 is TGTGCCAGCAGCTTGGGAGGCAGGGGGCGAGGTGGAAACACCATATATTTT.

The gene calls are TRBV5-1 and TRBJ2-5; perhaps TRBD2 as D (6 bases). The better agreement between TRBJ2-7 and the DNA end casts doubt on the J call. Germline V gives CDR1 SGHRS, CDR2 YFSETQ. The CDR3 has 16 amino acids. The CDR3 sequence is CASSLAGTGRGYEQYF. The CDR3 coding sequence is TGCGCCAGCAGCTTGGCCGGAACCGGGAGAGGCTACGAGCAGTACTTC.

Note on this clone: One end of the junction fails to match germline, which may point to a read error. The V call is TRBV5-1, the J call TRBJ1-3; D perhaps matches TRBD1 (6 bases). Germline V gene lookup returns CDR1 SGHRS and CDR2 YFSETQ. CDR3 length: 16 residues. The CDR3 reads CTSMVTTGISGNTIYF. The CDR3, as DNA: TGCACCAGCATGGTCACGACAGGTATCTCTGGAAACACCATATATTTT.